The T cell receptor (beta chain) described here comes from a study of blood T cell repertoires in COVID-19. About the research overall: COVID-19 samples, acute and convalescent, were from the United States, Italy and Spain. PBMCs, B-cell-depleted T cells, or T cells were the source of the cDNA or gDNA that made up the material.

This clone was detected once. In the study's own analysis: The assay estimated nucleated cells by amplifying reference gene primers. Libraries were prepared by immunoSEQ multiplex PCR; TCRdb keeps only in-frame clonotypes and omits some of them. V and J calls and clone size are as listed in that table; D and trimming were resolved from the DNA. The repertoire holds some 250,000 clones, with around 90% as singletons. The sequencing sample was made of peripheral blood. The TCR sequence derives from a woman aged 65 to 85 with active or convalescent COVID-19.

The CDR3: CASSLETESGNTIYF. In DNA, the CDR3 is TGTGCCAGCAGCTTAGAGACGGAGTCGGGAAACACCATATATTTT. The chain couples TRBV7-9 to TRBJ1-3; no firm D call. Between the trimmed V and J ends, which lost 1 base and 4 bases, there was a span of 11 bases. The CDR3 totals 15 residues. CDR1 is SEHNR and CDR2 is FQNEAQ in the germline V gene (reference sequence). The full variable domain, rest sourced from reference TRBV7-9 and TRBJ1-3, is DTGVSQNPRHKITKRGQNVTFRCDPISEHNRLYWYRQTLGQGPEFLTYFQNEAQLEKSRLLSDRFSAERPKGSFSTLEIQRTEQGDSAMYLCASSLETESGNTIYFGEGSWLTVV.